The clone carrying this T cell receptor (beta chain) was observed many times. These data originate in a study of blood T cell repertoires in COVID-19. Study background: Sites across the United States, Italy and Spain contributed samples from acute and convalescent COVID-19. T cells, B-cell-depleted T cells, or PBMCs supplied cDNA or gDNA.

Source study methods: Amplification with reference gene primers provided the estimates of nucleated cell counts. Sequencing was performed with immunoSEQ multiplex PCR; in TCRdb, only in-frame clones are kept and a portion is missing. The V and J calls and clone size were taken over from that table, and D and trimming were inferred from the DNA. The sample holds 57,000 or so clones; around 79% are singletons and the top ten take around a sixth. Germline assignment: CDR1 LGHDT and CDR2 YNNKEL (reference sequence). The CDR3 extends over 21 amino acids. The junction had 14 bases not matched to a gene; V was cut back by 0 bases and J by 3 bases.

This TCR was recovered from a man aged 60-69 years with acute or convalescent COVID-19. Sequencing was performed on peripheral blood. J is TRBJ2-1 and V is TRBV3-1 (or the pseudogene TRBV3-2), with 13 positions matching TRBD2. The CDR3 DNA reads TGTGCCAGCAGCCAAGAAGTTCCTCAAGGACTAGCGGGAGACATCTACAATGAGCAGTTCTTC. This encodes CASSQEVPQGLAGDIYNEQFF.